These 28 T cell receptor beta chains were all obtained from the same sample, sequenced in a study of T cells in Graves' hyperthyroidism and ophthalmopathy. Amplification of TCR beta CDR3 regions used RNA as the template. A first-round RT-PCR of the TCR CDR3 used the HTBI primer set. TCRdb reanalysed the multiplex PCR reads using MiXCR and keeps one entry per CDR3 protein. In the table there are around 190,000 distinct CDR3 sequences, about 15% of which are singletons. Sequenced material: blood. The receptor set was obtained from a woman aged 45-65 years with Graves' hyperthyroidism.

This clonotype was counted only a few times. The CDR3 bases are TGTGCCAGCAGCTCCATTAAGACTAGTATCAATGAGCAGTTCTTC. Translation gives CASSSIKTSINEQFF. The genes are TRBV5-5 and TRBJ2-1; D is possibly TRBD2 (6 bases). This CDR3 comprises 15 residues. Trimming cost V 3 bases and J 6 bases, with 16 bases left between them. Germline assignment: CDR1 SGHKS and CDR2 YYEKEE (reference sequence).

The CDR3 loop is CASTLGGGGTDTQYF. CDR3 bases: TGTGCCAGTACCCTAGGTGGTGGGGGCACAGATACGCAGTATTTT. The genes are TRBV19 and TRBJ2-3, with D uncertain. Trimming took off 7 bases at V and 1 base at J, with 15 bases between the two ends. The CDR3 spans 15 residues. Germline loops: CDR1 LNHDA, CDR2 SQIVND (reference sequence).

This chain uses TRBV20-1 with TRBJ2-1; D remains unclear. CDR1 DFQATT and CDR2 SNEGSKA come from the germline V gene (reference sequence). V was pared by 3 bases and J by 0 bases, with 18 bases between. The CDR3 length is 17 residues. Here the CDR3 reads CSASDPGRASSYNEQFF. The CDR3 nucleotides read TGCAGTGCTAGTGATCCCGGACGAGCTAGCTCCTACAATGAGCAGTTCTTC.

This clonotype has just a few counts. The chain employs TRBV3-1 and TRBJ2-2; no clear D gene. V was shortened by 2 bases and J by 3 bases, with 7 bases between the two germline ends. The CDR3 has 14 residues. The V gene's germline CDR1 is LGHDT and CDR2 YNNKEL (reference sequence). CDR3 protein: CASSQPAHTGELFF. In nucleotides, the CDR3 is TGTGCCAGCAGCCAACCCGCCCACACCGGGGAGCTGTTTTTT.

This clonotype was counted at least ten times. The CDR3 nucleotides read TGTGCCAGCAGCCCCCTGGGCGGCAGGAACTATGGCTACACCTTC. The encoded protein is CASSPLGGRNYGYTF. V usage is TRBV11-1 and J usage is TRBJ1-2; no clear D gene. The CDR3 consists of 15 residues. Germline loops: CDR1 SGHAT, CDR2 FQDESV (reference sequence). The V gene lost 5 bases and the J gene lost 2 bases, with 15 bases spanning the gap.

This clonotype was picked up many times. The genes are TRBV6-5 and TRBJ1-1; perhaps TRBD1 as D (5 bases). This CDR3 contains 15 residues. Germline CDR1 and CDR2: MNHEY and SVGAGI. Trimming removed 2 bases from V and 0 bases from J, with 10 bases in between. The chain's CDR3 is CASSYGGRVNTEAFF. In DNA form, the CDR3 reads TGTGCCAGCAGTTACGGTGGCAGGGTGAACACTGAAGCTTTCTTT.

This clonotype was seen repeatedly, ten times or more. The rearrangement joins TRBV11-2 to TRBJ2-2, with 7 bases identical to TRBD2. The CDR3 totals 17 residues. V shed 2 bases, J shed 6 bases, and the junction held 12 bases outside the gene matches. In germline, CDR1 is SGHAT, CDR2 FQNNGV. This CDR3 is CASSLPMGGSEAGELFF. CDR3 DNA sequence: TGTGCCAGCAGCTTACCCATGGGCGGGAGCGAGGCCGGGGAGCTGTTTTTT.

Ten or more counts support this clonotype. The chain recombines TRBV27 with TRBJ2-7; D may be TRBD2 (5 bases). The V gene's germline CDR1 is MNHEY and CDR2 SMNVEV (reference sequence). The CDR3 is 14 residues long. Trimming shortened V by 0 bases and J by 5 bases, and 11 bases separated the two germline ends. In DNA, the CDR3 is TGTGCCAGCAGTTTATCAACTAGATGGGACGAGCAGTACTTC. Protein product: CASSLSTRWDEQYF.

There are many counts of this clonotype. The chain combines TRBV12-3 or TRBV12-4 with TRBJ1-5; 10 bases are a match to TRBD1. The J segment lost 6 bases and the V segment lost 6 bases, leaving 8 bases of the junction unmatched. The CDR3 covers 15 residues. CDR3 amino acids: CASSRGQGGSQPQHF. As DNA, the CDR3 is TGTGCCAGCAGCCGCGGACAGGGGGGATCTCAGCCCCAGCATTTT.

This clonotype was observed many times. This rearrangement joins TRBV11-3 to TRBJ2-1; TRBD2 matches at 10 bases. Germline values: CDR1 SGHNT, CDR2 YENEEA. V dropped 4 bases and J dropped 4; count of bases not matched to a gene: 10. This CDR3 is 17 amino acids long. The CDR3 reads CASSSKRQLAGYNEQFF. The CDR3 bases are TGTGCCAGCAGCTCCAAAAGGCAACTAGCGGGATACAATGAGCAGTTCTTC. The full variable domain, its missing parts supplied by reference TRBV11-3 and TRBJ2-1, is EAGVVQSPRYKIIEKKQPVAFWCNPISGHNTLYWYLQNLGQGPELLIRYENEEAVDDSQLPKDRFSAERLKGVDSTLKIQPAELGDSAVYLCASSSKRQLAGYNEQFFGPGTRLTVL.

This clonotype has just a few counts. This chain links TRBV20-1 with TRBJ2-2, with 10 bases identical to TRBD2. J was trimmed by 8 bases and V by 2 bases; bases with no gene match: 8. The CDR3 totals 15 residues. In germline, CDR1 is DFQATT, CDR2 SNEGSKA (reference sequence). CDR3 residues: CSARLAGVPTGELFF. In DNA, the CDR3 is TGCAGTGCTAGACTAGCGGGGGTCCCCACGGGGGAGCTGTTTTTT.

In this sample, this clonotype turned up many times. This CDR3 reads CAITRQGMGTEAFF. DNA of the CDR3: TGTGCCATCACAAGACAGGGTATGGGCACTGAAGCTTTCTTT. This sequence joins TRBV10-3 and TRBJ1-1; 7 bases line up with TRBD1. The CDR3 loop spans 14 amino acids. V lost 7 bases, J lost 4 bases, and 9 bases stayed unmatched. From germline, CDR1 is ENHRY and CDR2 SYGVKD.

This clonotype came up many times. The chain links TRBV7-2 to TRBJ1-2; D is unresolved. The germline V and J ends were trimmed by 2 bases and 2 bases, with 9 bases remaining between them. CDR1 is SGHTA and CDR2 is FQGNSA in the germline V gene. This CDR3 comprises 14 residues. The CDR3 loop reads CASSLKGQNYGYTF. The CDR3, as DNA: TGTGCCAGCAGCTTAAAAGGGCAGAACTATGGCTACACCTTC.

The chain employs TRBV6-1 and TRBJ2-5, with 14 bases fitting TRBD2. Looked up from germline, CDR1 is MNHNS and CDR2 is SASEGT. The CDR3 totals 15 residues. The V gene end was trimmed by 6 bases and the J gene end by 5 bases; junction bases not matched to a gene: 5. The CDR3 reads CASRGLAGVQETQYF. CDR3 in DNA: TGTGCCAGCAGGGGACTAGCGGGAGTACAGGAGACCCAGTACTTC.

In this sample, this clonotype turned up a few times. V usage is TRBV19 and J usage is TRBJ2-1; D unresolved. Looked up from germline, CDR1 is LNHDA and CDR2 is SQIVND (reference sequence). The CDR3 length is 13 residues. Trimming left V 5 bases short and J 6 bases short, with 11 bases between. CDR3 sequence (DNA): TGTGCCAGTAGTCCGAATCGAATCAATGAGCAGTTCTTC. Translation gives CASSPNRINEQFF.

This clonotype was recorded at least ten times. V usage is TRBV18 and J usage is TRBJ1-2; 9 nucleotides line up with TRBD1. Germline loops: CDR1 KGHSH, CDR2 LQKENI. The CDR3 contains 15 residues. With V trimmed by 6 bases and J by 7 bases, 12 bases remained unmatched. The CDR3 region has the DNA TGTGCCAGCTCCGGGGACAGGGCCCGCCAGGCTGGCTACACCTTC. It encodes CASSGDRARQAGYTF.

The chain employs TRBV19 and TRBJ2-1, with D possibly being TRBD1 (5 bases). Trimming pared 1 base from V and 8 bases from J, leaving 24 bases between. There are 18 residues in the CDR3. Germline V gives CDR1 LNHDA, CDR2 SQIVND (reference sequence). CDR3 in DNA: TGTGCCAGTAGTATAGGGGCCTCAGGGAACCCTTTGGGTCATGAGCAGTTCTTC. Translated, it gives CASSIGASGNPLGHEQFF.

The sample holds many counts of this clonotype. The gene calls are TRBV20-1 and TRBJ1-5, with 10 bases lining up with TRBD1. V lost 5 bases, J lost 5 bases, and 3 bases stayed unmatched. Germline CDR1 and CDR2: DFQATT and SNEGSKA (reference sequence). The CDR3 has 13 residues. For the CDR3, the DNA is TGCAGTGCTTGGACAGGGGGTGATCAGCCCCAGCATTTT. This sequence encodes CSAWTGGDQPQHF.

The table lists this clonotype with many counts. The gene calls are TRBV6-6 and TRBJ2-1, with 9 bases identical to TRBD2. The CDR3 totals 16 residues. V lost 2 bases and J lost 2; bases outside the gene matches: 4. In germline, CDR1 is MNHNY, CDR2 SVGAGI (reference sequence). CDR3 nucleotide sequence: TGTGCCAGCAGTTACCGGGCTAGCGGGACCTACAATGAGCAGTTCTTC. This sequence encodes CASSYRASGTYNEQFF.

The chain is built from TRBV7-9 and TRBJ2-2; 9 nucleotides match TRBD1. CDR1 and CDR2 from the germline V gene are SEHNR and FQNEAQ (reference sequence). The CDR3 has 14 residues. J was trimmed by 4 bases and V by 11 bases; bases with no gene match: 8. Here the CDR3 reads CALGTGSTTGELFF. For the CDR3, the DNA is TGTGCCCTCGGGACAGGGAGTACCACCGGGGAGCTGTTTTTT.

The table lists this clonotype with a few counts. CDR3 bases: TGTGCCAGCAGCGTCGGGGAGGGAAGTCAGCCCCAGCATTTT. The encoded protein is CASSVGEGSQPQHF. The V and J genes are TRBV5-6 and TRBJ1-5; the D is unclear. There are 14 residues in the CDR3. Germline V gene lookup returns CDR1 SGHDT and CDR2 YYEEEE. V lost 4 bases, J lost 6 bases, and 14 bases lay in between.

This clonotype showed up many times. V gene TRBV6-2 or TRBV6-3 combines with J gene TRBJ2-4; D may be TRBD2 (5 bases). CDR3 length: 14 residues. Per germline, CDR1 MNHEY and CDR2 SVGEGT. V lost 4 bases to trimming and J lost 9 bases, with 16 bases between them. For the CDR3, the DNA is TGTGCCAGCAGTTCCCTCCCTAGCTCCGGCATTCAGTACTTC. Residues: CASSSLPSSGIQYF.

This clonotype was recorded once. The gene calls are TRBV7-9 and TRBJ2-7, with TRBD1 matching 8 bases. This CDR3 has 15 amino acids. The germline V gene encodes CDR1 SEHNR and CDR2 FQNEAQ (reference sequence). The V segment lost 3 bases and the J segment 1 base; nucleotides outside the gene matches: 5. CDR3 DNA: TGTGCCAGCAGCTTTCCCGGACAGGGTTCCTACGAGCAGTACTTC. Protein sequence: CASSFPGQGSYEQYF.

On this clonotype itself: A read error may explain this, as a much larger clone is one base away. CDR3 DNA: TGTACCAGGGGCGAGGATTCACCCCTCCACTTT. Translating gives CTRGEDSPLHF. This chain uses TRBV6-9 with TRBJ1-6; perhaps TRBD1 as D (6 bases). The CDR3 spans 11 residues. The germline V gene has CDR1 MNHGY and CDR2 SVAAGI.

Ten or more counts support this clonotype. This chain links TRBV12-3 or TRBV12-4 with TRBJ2-7, with D perhaps TRBD1 (5 bases). Between the trimmed V and J ends, which lost 6 bases and 3 bases, there was a span of 15 bases. The CDR3 has 14 amino acids. CDR3 sequence: CASRPQGVGYEQYF. CDR3 DNA sequence: TGTGCCAGCAGACCGCAGGGCGTGGGCTACGAGCAGTACTTC.

This clonotype came up many times. The rearrangement uses TRBV29-1 and TRBJ2-3; 12 bases are a match to TRBD2. This CDR3 has 15 amino acids. Germline V gives CDR1 SQVTM, CDR2 ANQGSEA. J lost 5 bases, V lost 5 bases, and 8 bases had no gene match. The CDR3 sequence is CSVTRLAGDGDTQYF. In nucleotides, the CDR3 is TGCAGCGTTACCCGACTAGCGGGAGACGGAGATACGCAGTATTTT.

This clonotype occurred many times. The chain has TRBV2 and TRBJ2-2, with D maybe TRBD1 (6 bases). V dropped 7 bases and J dropped 7 bases, with 16 bases sitting between them. Looked up from germline, CDR1 is SNHLY and CDR2 is FYNNEI. The CDR3 contains 14 residues. CDR3 sequence: CASITQGPFGELFF. The CDR3 DNA reads TGTGCCAGCATAACACAGGGACCATTCGGGGAGCTGTTTTTT.

This clonotype was detected ten times or more. V and J are TRBV10-3 and TRBJ2-7; 14 bases agree with TRBD2. The V gene's germline CDR1 is ENHRY and CDR2 SYGVKD. CDR3 length: 18 amino acids. Trimming cost V 2 bases and J 4 bases; bases outside gene matches: 10. CDR3 sequence: CAISEGITGLAGAYEQYF. In DNA, the CDR3 is TGTGCCATCAGTGAGGGTATAACGGGACTAGCGGGAGCGTACGAGCAGTACTTC.